This is a list of T cell receptor beta chains from one sample in a study of blood T cell repertoires in COVID-19. The data were produced by immunoSEQ multiplex PCR, yet TCRdb's version contains in-frame clones alone and is incomplete. The sample has around 370,000 clones; 70% to 90% are singletons. The sequenced sample consisted of PBMCs or T cells enriched from blood (not recorded which). Receptors were obtained from a woman aged 18-29 years who had recovered from COVID-19. Each CDR3 is given with its conserved first and last residue. The D gene is left open where the match is weak. Some rows have no size entry. The others give once, few or many, or a class for an expanded clone.

d_gene	v_gene	j_gene	abundance	CDR3aa	CDR3nt
.	TRBV30	TRBJ1-4	.	CAWGAATNEKLFF	TGTGCCTGGGGAGCTGCAACTAATGAAAAACTGTTTTTT
.	TRBV19	TRBJ2-1	.	CASREAFQWNEQFF	TGTGCCAGTAGGGAGGCCTTTCAATGGAATGAGCAGTTCTTC
TRBD1	TRBV2	TRBJ1-5	.	CASSYRGGYNQPQHF	TGTGCCAGCAGTTACAGGGGGGGGTACAATCAGCCCCAGCATTTT
TRBD1	TRBV18	TRBJ1-2	.	CASSPRTGDYGYTF	TGTGCCAGCTCACCCAGGACAGGGGATTATGGCTACACCTTC
.	TRBV7-9	TRBJ1-3	few	CASSSLLTTGRNTIYF	TGTGCCAGCAGCTCCCTGCTAACCACAGGCCGTAACACCATATATTTT
TRBD1	TRBV9	TRBJ1-1	.	CASSVGTGHTEAFF	TGTGCCAGCAGCGTAGGGACAGGCCACACTGAAGCTTTCTTT
.	TRBV18	TRBJ1-5	.	CASSLGPGDQPQHF	TGTGCCAGCTCACTGGGGCCAGGGGATCAGCCCCAGCATTTT
.	TRBV4-1	TRBJ1-2	once	CASSRTLSPANYGYTF	TGCGCCAGCAGCAGAACCCTAAGTCCTGCTAACTATGGCTACACCTTC
.	TRBV2	TRBJ1-2	.	CASSDMDSYGYTF	TGTGCCAGCAGTGATATGGACAGCTATGGCTACACCTTC
TRBD2	TRBV3-1/TRBV3-2	TRBJ2-1	.	CASSQGHVSGSSYNEQFF	TGTGCCAGCAGCCAAGGCCACGTCAGCGGGAGCTCCTACAATGAGCAGTTCTTC
.	TRBV4-1	TRBJ2-2	.	CASSQEASSTGELFF	TGCGCCAGCAGCCAAGAGGCTAGCAGCACCGGGGAGCTGTTTTTT
TRBD1	TRBV7-9	TRBJ1-2	.	CASSTGQGYGYTF	TGTGCCAGCAGCACCGGACAGGGCTATGGCTACACCTTC
.	TRBV7-6	TRBJ2-3	.	CASSFWPLLAPDTQYF	TGTGCCAGCAGCTTTTGGCCGCTCCTGGCCCCAGATACGCAGTATTTT
.	TRBV5-6	TRBJ1-2	.	CASRSSGAGNYGYTF	TGTGCCAGCAGATCCTCAGGGGCCGGAAACTATGGCTACACCTTC
.	TRBV21-1	TRBJ2-5	.	CASSKAGHPKSFGTQYF	TGTGCCAGCAGCAAAGCGGGACATCCGAAATCTTTCGGGACCCAGTACTTC
.	TRBV6-5	TRBJ2-7	once	CASSYSTGTYEQYF	TGTGCCAGCAGTTACTCGACGGGAACCTACGAGCAGTACTTC
TRBD1	TRBV6-1	TRBJ1-2	.	CASSVRTGFNYYGYTF	TGTGCCAGCAGTGTTCGGACAGGGTTTAACTACTATGGCTACACCTTC
.	TRBV12-3/TRBV12-4	TRBJ1-1	few	CASRADTEAFF	TGTGCCAGCAGGGCAGACACTGAAGCTTTCTTT
TRBD1	TRBV5-1	TRBJ1-1	.	CASSAGTEGTEAFF	TGCGCCAGCAGCGCCGGGACAGAGGGAACTGAAGCTTTCTTT
TRBD1	TRBV2	TRBJ1-6	.	CASADRDSYNSPLHF	TGTGCCAGCGCGGACAGGGACTCCTATAATTCACCCCTCCACTTT
.	TRBV18	TRBJ2-5	.	CASSPSGRWETQYF	TGTGCCAGCTCACCCTCGGGTCGTTGGGAGACCCAGTACTTC
.	TRBV19	TRBJ1-4	.	CASSKTTLTNEKLFF	TGTGCCAGTAGTAAGACAACGCTCACTAATGAAAAACTGTTTTTT
.	TRBV7-9	TRBJ2-3	.	CASSFGVTGTDTQYF	TGTGCCAGCAGCTTTGGAGTAACGGGCACAGATACGCAGTATTTT
TRBD1	TRBV4-2	TRBJ1-6	.	CASSARGGSKNSPLHF	TGTGCCAGCAGCGCACGAGGGGGCTCGAAAAATTCACCCCTCCACTTT
TRBD2	TRBV30	TRBJ2-1	.	CAWSVLAGVYNEQFF	TGTGCCTGGAGTGTCTTAGCGGGGGTCTACAATGAGCAGTTCTTC
.	TRBV7-3	TRBJ1-2	.	CASSLTQGSPHYGYTF	TGTGCCAGCAGCTTAACCCAGGGGAGCCCCCACTATGGCTACACCTTC
TRBD2	TRBV4-2	TRBJ2-1	.	CASSPVAGGAYDEQFF	TGTGCCAGCAGCCCAGTAGCGGGGGGAGCTTACGATGAGCAGTTCTTC
.	TRBV10-3	TRBJ1-5	.	CAISESGGDNQPQHF	TGTGCCATCAGTGAGTCGGGAGGCGACAATCAGCCCCAGCATTTT
TRBD1	TRBV4-1	TRBJ2-5	once	CASSQGQGWAQYF	TGCGCCAGCAGCCAGGGACAGGGATGGGCCCAGTACTTC
.	TRBV5-1	TRBJ1-1	once	CASKQQGGYTEAFF	TGCGCCAGCAAGCAACAGGGTGGGTACACTGAAGCTTTCTTT
TRBD1	TRBV7-9	TRBJ2-3	.	CASSSGQDYPASTDTQYF	TGTGCCAGCAGCAGCGGACAGGATTACCCTGCTAGCACAGATACGCAGTATTTT
.	TRBV5-4	TRBJ2-7	.	CASSSPPAYEQYF	TGTGCCAGCAGCTCACCTCCGGCCTACGAGCAGTACTTC
.	TRBV11-1	TRBJ2-7	.	CASSDDRDYEQYF	TGTGCCAGCAGCGACGACAGAGACTACGAGCAGTACTTC
.	TRBV16	TRBJ2-1	.	CASSQPTHNEQFF	TGTGCCAGCAGCCAACCCACTCACAATGAGCAGTTCTTC
.	TRBV28	TRBJ1-3	.	CASSSGGSGNTIYF	TGTGCCAGCAGTTCCGGGGGCTCTGGAAACACCATATATTTT
TRBD1	TRBV3-1/TRBV3-2	TRBJ1-2	few	CASSHEIRSGGAYGYTF	TGTGCCAGCAGCCATGAAATTCGCTCAGGGGGCGCCTATGGCTACACCTTC
TRBD1	TRBV5-8	TRBJ1-2	once	CASSLDREIYGYTF	TGTGCCAGCAGCTTAGACAGGGAGATTTATGGCTACACCTTC
TRBD2	TRBV5-1	TRBJ2-1	once	CASSLSGGGNNEQFF	TGCGCCAGCAGCTTGTCTGGCGGGGGTAACAATGAGCAGTTCTTC
.	TRBV4-1	TRBJ2-5	.	CASSQVIESSREETQYF	TGCGCCAGCAGCCAAGTAATCGAGTCCTCGAGGGAAGAGACCCAGTACTTC
TRBD1	TRBV6-5	TRBJ1-1	.	CASSTTGGNTEAFF	TGTGCCAGCAGCACCACAGGGGGTAACACTGAAGCTTTCTTT
.	TRBV9	TRBJ1-2	.	CASSPWDTYGYTF	TGTGCCAGCAGCCCTTGGGACACCTATGGCTACACCTTC
.	TRBV9	TRBJ1-6	.	CASSALNSPLHF	TGTGCCAGCAGCGCCCTAAATTCACCCCTCCACTTT
.	TRBV9	TRBJ1-4	once	CASTRGDSYEKLFF	TGTGCCAGCACACGGGGGGACTCTTATGAAAAACTGTTTTTT
.	TRBV3-1/TRBV3-2	TRBJ2-5	few	CASSQEWAGKRAQYF	TGTGCCAGCAGCCAAGAATGGGCGGGTAAAAGGGCCCAGTACTTC
TRBD2	TRBV7-2	TRBJ2-5	.	CASSPGTSDGETQYF	TGTGCCAGCAGCCCTGGGACTAGCGACGGGGAGACCCAGTACTTC
.	TRBV3-1/TRBV3-2	TRBJ2-7	.	CASSQDSYEQYF	TGTGCCAGCAGCCAAGACAGCTACGAGCAGTACTTC
TRBD1	TRBV4-1	TRBJ2-7	.	CASSQSPAGTGNTYEQYF	TGCGCCAGCAGCCAAAGTCCCGCCGGGACAGGGAACACCTACGAGCAGTACTTC
TRBD1	TRBV5-1	TRBJ1-4	.	CASSPGQGREKLFF	TGCGCCAGCAGCCCAGGACAGGGTAGGGAAAAACTGTTTTTT
TRBD2	TRBV10-3	TRBJ2-7	.	CAIGSPTYSGATYEQYF	TGTGCCATCGGCTCCCCAACGTATAGCGGGGCGACCTACGAGCAGTACTTC
.	TRBV28	TRBJ2-4	.	CASSLSGGAALAKNIQYF	TGTGCCAGCAGTTTATCTGGAGGGGCAGCCTTGGCCAAAAACATTCAGTACTTC